This T cell receptor beta chain stems from a study of response to subunit inactivated influenza vaccine. TCRdb independently ran MiXCR on the RT-PCR reads; one entry per CDR3 protein. The sample has about 540,000 distinct CDR3 sequences; under 30% are singletons. This clonotype occurred a few times. Its antigen is as yet unknown. Findings and caveats of the study: Few additional T cells are recruited per seasonal influenza vaccination, authors suggested.

Looked up from germline, CDR1 is KGHSH and CDR2 is LQKENI. V trimming: 1 base; J trimming: 9 bases; junction bases outside the gene matches: 4. The CDR3 extends over 15 amino acids. The sample was also reused in another study, on T cells expressing NK-cell markers. As that report states: TCR beta cDNA was made by 5'RACE template switching with UMIs. All TCR beta repertoires analysed originated from sorted CD3+CD56+NKG2C+, CD3+CD56+NKG2C- and CD3+CD56-NKG2C+ T cells. An anti-gamma-delta TCR antibody restricted sorting to alpha-beta TCR T cells in several experiments. The dominant NKG2C+ clonotypes represented about 1.0-8% of CD8+ T cells in about six donors.

The sample here was CD4+ T cells sorted from PBMCs, taken approximately 12 days after vaccination. This clonotype was sampled from a man aged 45-60 years who received an inactivated influenza vaccine. The chain joins TRBV18 to TRBJ2-1; 12 nucleotides align to TRBD2. The CDR3 sequence is CASSPLGLAGTEQFF. The CDR3 DNA follows: TGTGCCAGCTCACCACTTGGACTAGCGGGGACTGAGCAGTTCTTC.